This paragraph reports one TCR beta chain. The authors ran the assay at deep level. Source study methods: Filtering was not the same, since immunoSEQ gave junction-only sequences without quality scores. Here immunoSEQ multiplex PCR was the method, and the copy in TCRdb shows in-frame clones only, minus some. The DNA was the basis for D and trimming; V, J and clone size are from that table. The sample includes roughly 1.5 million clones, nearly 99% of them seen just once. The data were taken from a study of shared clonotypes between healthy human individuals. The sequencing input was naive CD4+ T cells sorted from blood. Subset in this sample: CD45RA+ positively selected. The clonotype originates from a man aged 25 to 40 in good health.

The CDR3 DNA reads TGTGCCAGCAGTCCGACTAGCGGGAGTCGGTTCTTC. Translation gives CASSPTSGSRFF. This chain joins TRBV27 and TRBJ2-1; TRBD2 matches 12 bases. Germline CDR1 reads MNHEY; CDR2 reads SMNVEV (reference sequence). The CDR3 is 12 residues long. V gave up 5 bases and J gave up 15 bases; unmatched junction bases: 5.